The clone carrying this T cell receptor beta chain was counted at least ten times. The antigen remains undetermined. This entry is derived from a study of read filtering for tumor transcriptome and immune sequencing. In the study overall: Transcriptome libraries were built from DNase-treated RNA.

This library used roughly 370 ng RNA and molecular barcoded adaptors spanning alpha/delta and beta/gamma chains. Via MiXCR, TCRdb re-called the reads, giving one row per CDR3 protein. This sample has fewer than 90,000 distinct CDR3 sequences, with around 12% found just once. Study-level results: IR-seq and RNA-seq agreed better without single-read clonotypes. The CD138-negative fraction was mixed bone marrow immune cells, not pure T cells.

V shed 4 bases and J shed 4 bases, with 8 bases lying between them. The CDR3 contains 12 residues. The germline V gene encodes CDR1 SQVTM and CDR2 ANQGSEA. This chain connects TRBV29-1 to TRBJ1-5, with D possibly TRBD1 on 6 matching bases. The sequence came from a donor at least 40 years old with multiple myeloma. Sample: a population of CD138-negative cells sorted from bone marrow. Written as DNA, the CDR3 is TGCAGCGTTGTTCAGGGGAATCAGCCCCAGCATTTT. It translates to CSVVQGNQPQHF.